The T cell receptor beta chain under discussion was sequenced for a study of T cell responses to AZD1222 COVID-19 vaccine. Study as a whole: Researchers grouped second doses given at about 4 or about 12 weeks into one pool.

CDR3 length equals 11 residues. Germline V gene sequence: CDR1 MDHEN, CDR2 SYDVKM. Trimming left V 7 bases short and J 8 bases short, with 11 bases between. Note on this clone: What it recognizes is unknown.

The protocol was immunoSEQ multiplex PCR, while the TCRdb copy is restricted to in-frame clones and leaves out a portion. The sample gives 150,000 or so clones, 90% of which show up once; approximately 20% is in the top ten. General study results and limits: In the spike-specific TCR repertoire, nearly half reportedly target unmutated variant regions.

The TCR comes from an adult in good health. The sample consisted of peripheral blood, taken on day 0 of AZD1222 vaccination. The chain has TRBV28 and TRBJ1-2, with no clear D. The CDR3 region has the DNA TGTGCCAGCACCTCTGTCGGCGGCTACACCTTC. Translation gives CASTSVGGYTF.